This section outlines one T cell receptor beta chain sequence together with its context. These data come from a study of blood T cell repertoires in COVID-19. Enrolled through a virtual design, the participants were between roughly 18 and 89 years of age and came from 24 US areas. Cohort allocation depended upon clinical history that participants reported. Trimming cost V 3 bases and J 5 bases, with 20 bases left between them. The CDR3 sequence is 18 residues long. Per germline, CDR1 LNHDA and CDR2 SQIVND (reference sequence). As handled by the study authors: Estimated nucleated cell counts came from reference gene primer amplification. Clones were read by immunoSEQ multiplex PCR, and TCRdb kept only the in-frame ones, dropping some. Clonal size and the V and J genes are those of that table, whereas D and trimming came from the DNA. The sample has fewer than 500,000 clones, around 90% seen once; the top ten hold roughly 2%.

The sample was PBMCs or T cells enriched from blood (not recorded which). V is TRBV19 and J is TRBJ1-6; D is unclear. The TCR originated in a young woman with acute COVID-19. The DNA for the CDR3 is TGTGCCAGTAGTATCCATACGGCAGGAAGTCGAAATAATTCACCCCTCCACTTT. This gives the protein CASSIHTAGSRNNSPLHF.